This T cell receptor beta chain appears in the sequencing data of a study of CD8+CD57+ T cells in acquired aplastic anemia. Remarks on this clonotype: The antigen remains unidentified. Its ends do not fully match the called genes, so a read error is possible.

Patients chosen for sequencing had shown CD8+CD57+ cell expansion by flow cytometry. General study results and limits: Between the patient and control groups, CD8+ Simpson's diversity did not differ significantly.

This CDR3 is built from 16 residues. Per germline, CDR1 MGHDK and CDR2 SYGVNS. Investigators profiled TCR beta VDJ and CDR3 from genomic DNA template. TCRdb fed the reads into MiXCR, producing one record per CDR3 protein. The sample yields about 200,000 distinct CDR3 sequences, less than 75% seen once. Sequencing used sorted CD4+, CD8+, or CD8+CD57+ T cells (not recorded which) from PBMCs. This receptor was obtained from a human donor with aplastic anemia. V gene TRBV25-1 combines with J gene TRBJ1-3; a possible D gene is TRBD1 (5 bases). CDR3 DNA sequence: TGTGCCAGCAGTAGAGGTGGGGCCTTTTCTGGAAACGCCATATATTTT. Its translation: CASSRGGAFSGNAIYF.